The rows below give T cell receptor beta chains drawn from one sample of a study of vaccination and CD4 T cells after COVID-19. TCRdb recomputed calls from the PCR reads with MiXCR, one row per CDR3 protein. This table has 12,000 to 15,000 distinct CDR3 sequences, roughly 50% appearing once. No antigen has been assigned to these receptors. The sample comprised CD4+ T cells from blood, cultured in vitro. The receptor source for this set is a human donor who had recovered from COVID-19. CDR3s include the opening cysteine and the closing phenylalanine or tryptophan. Each record gives: clone size, J gene, V gene, D gene, CDR3 protein, CDR3 DNA. A D gene is named only where the DNA matches it firmly. Rows give clone size only sometimes, using once, few, many, or a class for an expanded clone.

clone size: .
J gene: TRBJ2-2
V gene: TRBV18
D gene: TRBD2
CDR3 protein: CASSPTNSGRYTGELFF
CDR3 DNA: TGTGCCAGCTCACCAACTAATAGCGGGCGCTACACCGGGGAGCTGTTTTTT

clone size: .
J gene: TRBJ1-4
V gene: TRBV7-9
D gene: .
CDR3 protein: CASSPPRAGSGEKLFF
CDR3 DNA: TGTGCCAGCAGCCCTCCAAGAGCAGGTAGTGGTGAAAAACTGTTTTTT

clone size: .
J gene: TRBJ2-3
V gene: TRBV7-2
D gene: .
CDR3 protein: CASSQPPSTDTQYF
CDR3 DNA: TGTGCCAGCAGCCAGCCCCCGAGCACAGATACGCAGTATTTT

clone size: few
J gene: TRBJ1-6
V gene: TRBV19
D gene: TRBD1
CDR3 protein: CASTPGQDNSPLHF
CDR3 DNA: TGTGCCAGTACCCCCGGACAGGATAATTCACCCCTCCACTTT

clone size: .
J gene: TRBJ2-5
V gene: TRBV5-1
D gene: TRBD1
CDR3 protein: CASSGGQGEGETQYF
CDR3 DNA: TGCGCCAGCAGCGGTGGACAGGGGGAAGGAGAGACCCAGTACTTC

clone size: .
J gene: TRBJ1-5
V gene: TRBV24-1
D gene: .
CDR3 protein: CATSDPYQPQHF
CDR3 DNA: TGTGCCACCAGTGATCCCTATCAGCCCCAGCATTTT

clone size: .
J gene: TRBJ1-5
V gene: TRBV28
D gene: TRBD1
CDR3 protein: CASSPPGQGRNQPQHF
CDR3 DNA: TGTGCCAGCAGTCCCCCGGGACAGGGGAGGAATCAGCCCCAGCATTTT

clone size: .
J gene: TRBJ2-3
V gene: TRBV6-2/TRBV6-3
D gene: .
CDR3 protein: CASTRGDTQYF
CDR3 DNA: TGTGCCAGCACGAGGGGAGATACGCAGTATTTT

clone size: .
J gene: TRBJ1-5
V gene: TRBV7-9
D gene: TRBD1
CDR3 protein: CASSLYRGEDQPQHF
CDR3 DNA: TGTGCCAGCAGCTTATACAGGGGGGAGGATCAGCCCCAGCATTTT

clone size: .
J gene: TRBJ2-5
V gene: TRBV6-1
D gene: .
CDR3 protein: CASSTRWGTQETQYF
CDR3 DNA: TGTGCCAGCAGTACCCGATGGGGGACCCAAGAGACCCAGTACTTC

clone size: .
J gene: TRBJ1-3
V gene: TRBV7-2
D gene: .
CDR3 protein: CASSLRVGSGNTIYF
CDR3 DNA: TGTGCCAGCAGCTTGAGAGTGGGCTCTGGAAACACCATATATTTT

clone size: .
J gene: TRBJ1-2
V gene: TRBV20-1
D gene: .
CDR3 protein: CSARDSGIYGYTF
CDR3 DNA: TGCAGTGCTAGAGATTCAGGGATATATGGCTACACCTTC

clone size: .
J gene: TRBJ2-1
V gene: TRBV20-1
D gene: TRBD2
CDR3 protein: CSAPGLAGKSNEQFF
CDR3 DNA: TGCAGTGCTCCGGGACTAGCGGGAAAATCAAATGAGCAGTTCTTC

clone size: few
J gene: TRBJ2-1
V gene: TRBV19
D gene: TRBD2
CDR3 protein: CASSRTSGPYNEQFF
CDR3 DNA: TGTGCCAGTAGTCGGACTAGCGGTCCGTACAATGAGCAGTTCTTC

clone size: .
J gene: TRBJ1-1
V gene: TRBV30
D gene: TRBD1
CDR3 protein: CAWGGQGGTEAFF
CDR3 DNA: TGTGCCTGGGGGGGACAGGGAGGGACTGAAGCTTTCTTT

clone size: .
J gene: TRBJ1-2
V gene: TRBV20-1
D gene: .
CDR3 protein: CSASPGNNQLRDTF
CDR3 DNA: TGCAGTGCTAGCCCGGGAAACAATCAACTCAGGGACACCTTC

clone size: .
J gene: TRBJ2-3
V gene: TRBV18
D gene: .
CDR3 protein: CASSTGTGSTDTQYF
CDR3 DNA: TGTGCCAGCTCAACGGGGACGGGTAGCACAGATACGCAGTATTTT

clone size: .
J gene: TRBJ2-5
V gene: TRBV24-1
D gene: TRBD2
CDR3 protein: CATSLPSSGRRETQYF
CDR3 DNA: TGTGCCACCAGTCTACCTTCTAGCGGGAGGAGAGAGACCCAGTACTTC

clone size: .
J gene: TRBJ1-2
V gene: TRBV7-2
D gene: .
CDR3 protein: CASSLAKGGVGGYTF
CDR3 DNA: TGTGCCAGCAGCTTAGCAAAGGGGGGAGTGGGTGGCTACACCTTC

clone size: .
J gene: TRBJ1-2
V gene: TRBV2
D gene: .
CDR3 protein: CASSDSPNYGYTF
CDR3 DNA: TGTGCCAGCTCGGACAGCCCTAACTATGGCTACACCTTC

clone size: .
J gene: TRBJ2-5
V gene: TRBV7-9
D gene: .
CDR3 protein: CASSWREYQETQYF
CDR3 DNA: TGTGCCAGCAGCTGGAGAGAGTACCAAGAGACCCAGTACTTC

clone size: .
J gene: TRBJ1-2
V gene: TRBV9
D gene: .
CDR3 protein: CASSVAPGGGRGEDGYTF
CDR3 DNA: TGTGCCAGCAGCGTAGCTCCCGGCGGGGGCAGGGGAGAAGATGGCTACACCTTC

clone size: .
J gene: TRBJ1-2
V gene: TRBV10-3
D gene: .
CDR3 protein: CAISESTADYGYTF
CDR3 DNA: TGTGCCATCAGTGAGTCGACAGCTGACTATGGCTACACCTTC

clone size: .
J gene: TRBJ2-5
V gene: TRBV6-1
D gene: .
CDR3 protein: CATQGGRGETQYF
CDR3 DNA: TGTGCCACCCAAGGGGGACGTGGCGAGACCCAGTACTTC

clone size: few
J gene: TRBJ1-2
V gene: TRBV12-3/TRBV12-4
D gene: TRBD1
CDR3 protein: CASRRQGANYGYTF
CDR3 DNA: TGTGCCAGCAGAAGACAGGGGGCGAACTATGGCTACACCTTC

clone size: .
J gene: TRBJ2-2
V gene: TRBV20-1
D gene: TRBD2
CDR3 protein: CSASALGSGRNTGELFF
CDR3 DNA: TGCAGTGCTAGTGCCCTAGGTAGCGGGAGGAACACCGGGGAGCTGTTTTTT

clone size: .
J gene: TRBJ1-2
V gene: TRBV6-5
D gene: .
CDR3 protein: CASSYARHYGYTF
CDR3 DNA: TGTGCCAGCAGTTACGCCCGTCACTATGGCTACACCTTC

clone size: .
J gene: TRBJ2-3
V gene: TRBV27
D gene: .
CDR3 protein: CASSLLTGRSLTDTQYF
CDR3 DNA: TGTGCCAGCAGTTTACTCACTGGGCGTTCCCTCACAGATACGCAGTATTTT

clone size: .
J gene: TRBJ1-2
V gene: TRBV2
D gene: TRBD1
CDR3 protein: CASSRDRESDGYTF
CDR3 DNA: TGTGCCAGCAGTCGGGACAGGGAATCGGATGGCTACACCTTC

clone size: .
J gene: TRBJ1-4
V gene: TRBV7-8
D gene: .
CDR3 protein: CASSSYLTLGEKLFF
CDR3 DNA: TGTGCCAGCAGCTCATACTTGACATTGGGCGAAAAACTGTTTTTT

clone size: few
J gene: TRBJ2-1
V gene: TRBV2
D gene: .
CDR3 protein: CASSVDFRDVEQFF
CDR3 DNA: TGTGCCAGCAGTGTAGATTTCCGGGACGTCGAGCAGTTCTTC

clone size: .
J gene: TRBJ2-4
V gene: TRBV7-9
D gene: TRBD1
CDR3 protein: CASSPRTGKAKNIQYF
CDR3 DNA: TGTGCCAGCAGCCCTCGGACAGGAAAGGCCAAAAACATTCAGTACTTC

clone size: .
J gene: TRBJ1-6
V gene: TRBV10-1
D gene: TRBD1
CDR3 protein: CASSTGQVSPLHF
CDR3 DNA: TGCGCCAGCAGCACGGGACAGGTTTCACCCCTCCACTTT

clone size: .
J gene: TRBJ1-2
V gene: TRBV5-4
D gene: .
CDR3 protein: CASSLAGLPGGYTF
CDR3 DNA: TGTGCCAGCAGCTTGGCAGGGCTCCCCGGGGGCTACACCTTC

clone size: .
J gene: TRBJ2-7
V gene: TRBV7-2
D gene: .
CDR3 protein: CASSQQGFDYEQYF
CDR3 DNA: TGTGCCAGCAGCCAACAGGGATTCGACTACGAGCAGTACTTC

clone size: few
J gene: TRBJ1-2
V gene: TRBV27
D gene: .
CDR3 protein: CAPKGERRGYGYTF
CDR3 DNA: TGTGCCCCAAAGGGGGAACGCCGGGGCTATGGCTACACCTTC

clone size: .
J gene: TRBJ1-5
V gene: TRBV7-2
D gene: TRBD1
CDR3 protein: CASSLQGDQPQHF
CDR3 DNA: TGTGCCAGCAGCTTACAGGGGGATCAGCCCCAGCATTTT

clone size: large
J gene: TRBJ1-3
V gene: TRBV15
D gene: .
CDR3 protein: CATSRAEASIGNTIYF
CDR3 DNA: TGTGCCACCAGCAGAGCTGAGGCATCGATTGGAAACACCATATATTTT

clone size: few
J gene: TRBJ2-7
V gene: TRBV7-6
D gene: TRBD2
CDR3 protein: CASTPTSGGSYEQYF
CDR3 DNA: TGTGCCAGCACCCCGACTAGCGGGGGTTCCTACGAGCAGTACTTC

clone size: few
J gene: TRBJ2-5
V gene: TRBV20-1
D gene: .
CDR3 protein: CSVAGQETQYF
CDR3 DNA: TGCAGTGTTGCCGGCCAAGAGACCCAGTACTTC

clone size: .
J gene: TRBJ1-1
V gene: TRBV20-1
D gene: .
CDR3 protein: CSARVQGRSAFF
CDR3 DNA: TGCAGTGCTAGAGTTCAGGGGCGTTCGGCTTTCTTT

clone size: few
J gene: TRBJ1-2
V gene: TRBV10-3
D gene: TRBD1
CDR3 protein: CAISESGQGHGYTF
CDR3 DNA: TGTGCCATCAGTGAGTCCGGACAGGGCCATGGCTACACCTTT

clone size: .
J gene: TRBJ1-5
V gene: TRBV18
D gene: TRBD1
CDR3 protein: CASSLVGGTDNSNQPQHF
CDR3 DNA: TGTGCCAGCTCACTAGTAGGGGGGACAGACAATAGCAATCAGCCCCAGCATTTT

clone size: .
J gene: TRBJ2-1
V gene: TRBV7-2
D gene: TRBD2
CDR3 protein: CASSFNSGVGEQFF
CDR3 DNA: TGTGCCAGCAGCTTCAATAGCGGGGTTGGTGAGCAGTTCTTC

clone size: .
J gene: TRBJ2-7
V gene: TRBV28
D gene: .
CDR3 protein: CASSLYSYEQYF
CDR3 DNA: TGTGCCAGCAGTTTGTACAGCTACGAGCAGTACTTC

clone size: few
J gene: TRBJ2-2
V gene: TRBV7-9
D gene: .
CDR3 protein: CASSSFDPRVGELFF
CDR3 DNA: TGTGCCAGCAGCTCATTTGACCCAAGGGTCGGGGAGCTGTTTTTT

clone size: .
J gene: TRBJ2-3
V gene: TRBV10-3
D gene: .
CDR3 protein: CAISESKPPDTQYF
CDR3 DNA: TGTGCCATCAGTGAGTCGAAGCCCCCCGATACGCAGTATTTT

clone size: few
J gene: TRBJ2-2
V gene: TRBV7-3
D gene: TRBD1
CDR3 protein: CASSFRQGGTGELFF
CDR3 DNA: TGTGCCAGCAGCTTCCGACAGGGTGGCACCGGGGAGCTGTTTTTT

clone size: .
J gene: TRBJ1-5
V gene: TRBV24-1
D gene: .
CDR3 protein: CATSDRLEPQHF
CDR3 DNA: TGTGCCACCAGTGATCGACTGGAGCCCCAGCATTTT

clone size: .
J gene: TRBJ1-2
V gene: TRBV18
D gene: .
CDR3 protein: CASSPLALTGKYGYTF
CDR3 DNA: TGTGCCAGCTCACCATTAGCTTTAACAGGGAAATATGGCTACACCTTC